The sequence of this T cell receptor beta chain was determined in a study of T-cell reconstitution after alpha-beta-depleted transplantation in children. Whole-study findings and limits: TCRbeta diversity was high at day 60 in some patients (a result of surviving recipient T cells and thymic progenitors). After transplant, at about two months, alpha-beta T cells were reportedly derived from several hundred expanded graft clones. T-cell counts and diversity were attributed mostly to newly produced T cells one year after transplant.

For TCRbeta, the library was prepared with unique molecular identifiers. A single record per CDR3 protein comes from TCRdb applying MiXCR to the PCR reads. The table records hundreds of thousands of distinct CDR3 sequences, roughly 7.7% of them present only once. This CDR3 has 13 residues. In germline, CDR1 is KGHSH, CDR2 LQKENI. This clonotype was recorded at least ten times. Its antigen is not identified. A junction end diverges from the germline sequence, so it may reflect a read error. Sample: PBMCs, mostly from graft donor cells, taken 180 days after TCRalphabeta/CD19-depleted stem cell transplant. J is TRBJ2-1 and V is TRBV18; no firm D call. This TCR was recovered from a male patient between 10 and 17 years old who had a stem cell transplant for acute lymphoblastic leukemia, so the T cells may come from the graft donor. The chain's CDR3 is CASSPLLWSTSLF. CDR3 DNA sequence: TGTGCCAGCTCACCTCTCCTGTGGTCCACGTCTCTCTTC.